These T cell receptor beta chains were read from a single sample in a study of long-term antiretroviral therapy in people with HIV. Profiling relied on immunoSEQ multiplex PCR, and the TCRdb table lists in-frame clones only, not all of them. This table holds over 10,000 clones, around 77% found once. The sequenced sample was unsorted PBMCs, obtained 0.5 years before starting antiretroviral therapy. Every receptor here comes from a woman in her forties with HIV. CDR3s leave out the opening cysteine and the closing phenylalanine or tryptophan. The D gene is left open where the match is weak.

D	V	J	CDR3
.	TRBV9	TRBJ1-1	ASSADPGIGTEAF
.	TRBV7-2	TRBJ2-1	ASTSSYNEQF
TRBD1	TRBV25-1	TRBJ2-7	ATKSGQGSYEQY
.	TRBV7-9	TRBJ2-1	ASSYSGEYNEQF
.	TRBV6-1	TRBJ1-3	ASSGSDDSGNTIY
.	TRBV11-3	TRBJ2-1	ASNPRLVRFDNEQF
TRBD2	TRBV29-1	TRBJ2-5	SVEDRALGGGTQY
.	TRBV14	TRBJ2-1	ASSQDEWSSSYNEQF
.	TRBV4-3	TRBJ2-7	ASSQERFYEQY
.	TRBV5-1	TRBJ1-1	ASSFGAAEAF
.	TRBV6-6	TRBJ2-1	ASGAGQPIYNEQF
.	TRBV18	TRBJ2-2	ASSPTTNTGELF
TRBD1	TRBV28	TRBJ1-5	AIEKTGDGNQPQH
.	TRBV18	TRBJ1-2	ASSPGGRQTPSGYT
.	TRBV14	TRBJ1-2	ASSQVVFPVGDEGGYT
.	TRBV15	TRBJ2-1	ATSRDWGLSSYNEQF
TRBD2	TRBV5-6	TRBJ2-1	ASSLGLAGGNEQF
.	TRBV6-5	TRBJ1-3	ASTRFGGSGNTIY
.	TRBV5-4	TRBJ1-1	ASSQGSGMNTEAF
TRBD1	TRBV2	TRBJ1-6	ASRGGQGYSPLH
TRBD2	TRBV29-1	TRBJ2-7	SARTSFYEQY
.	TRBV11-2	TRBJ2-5	ASSQETWGQETQY
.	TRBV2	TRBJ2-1	ASGRTGNPRNEQF
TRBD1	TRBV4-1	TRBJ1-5	ASSQDRPQGRQPQH
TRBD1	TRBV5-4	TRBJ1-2	ASSRTGGSYGYT
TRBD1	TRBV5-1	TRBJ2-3	ASRRGGSEDTQY
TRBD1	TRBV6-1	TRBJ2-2	ASSGLPGQWTGELF
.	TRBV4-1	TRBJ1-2	ASSRSEGNYGYT
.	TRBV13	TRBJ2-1	ASSLRTAGDEQF